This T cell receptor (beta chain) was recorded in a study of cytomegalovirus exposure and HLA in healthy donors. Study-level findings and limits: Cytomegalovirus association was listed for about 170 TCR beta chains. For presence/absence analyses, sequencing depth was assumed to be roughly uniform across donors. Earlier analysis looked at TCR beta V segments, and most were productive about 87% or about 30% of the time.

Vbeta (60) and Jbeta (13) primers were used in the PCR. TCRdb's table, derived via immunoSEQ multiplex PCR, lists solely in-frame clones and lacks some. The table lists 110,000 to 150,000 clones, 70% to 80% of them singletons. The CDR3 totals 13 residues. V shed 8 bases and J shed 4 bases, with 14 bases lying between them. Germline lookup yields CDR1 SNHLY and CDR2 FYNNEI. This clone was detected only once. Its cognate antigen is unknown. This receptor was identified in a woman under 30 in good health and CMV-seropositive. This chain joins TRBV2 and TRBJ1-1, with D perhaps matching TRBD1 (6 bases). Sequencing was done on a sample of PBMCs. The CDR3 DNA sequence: TGTGCCAGCCAACAGGGATATCTCACTGAAGCTTTCTTT. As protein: CASQQGYLTEAFF.